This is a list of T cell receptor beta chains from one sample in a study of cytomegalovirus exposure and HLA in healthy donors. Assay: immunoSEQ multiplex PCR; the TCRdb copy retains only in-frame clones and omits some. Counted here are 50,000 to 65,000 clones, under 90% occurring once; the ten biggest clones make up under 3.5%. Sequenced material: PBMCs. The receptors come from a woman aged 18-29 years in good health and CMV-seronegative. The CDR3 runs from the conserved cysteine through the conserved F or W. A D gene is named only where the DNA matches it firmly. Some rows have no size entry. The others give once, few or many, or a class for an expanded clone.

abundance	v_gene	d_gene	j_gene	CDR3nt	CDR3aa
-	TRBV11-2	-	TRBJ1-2	TGTGCCAGCAGCTTAGTCTCTAACTATGGCTACACCTTC	CASSLVSNYGYTF
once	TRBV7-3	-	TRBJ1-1	TGTGCCAGCAGCCCTTGGCCCAGGGGCACTGAAGCTTTCTTT	CASSPWPRGTEAFF
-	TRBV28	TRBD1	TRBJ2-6	TGTGCCAGCATTTTCCCCCCAGGACAGGGCCTTTCTGGGGCCAACGTCCTGACTTTC	CASIFPPGQGLSGANVLTF
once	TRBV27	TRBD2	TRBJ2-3	TGTGCCAGCAGTGGGGGGGGACTCCCGGGGGATACGCAGTATTTT	CASSGGGLPGDTQYF
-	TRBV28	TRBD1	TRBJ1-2	TGTGCCAGCAGTTTCCTCCGGGACAGAGCCTACACCTTC	CASSFLRDRAYTF
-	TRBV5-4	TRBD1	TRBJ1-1	TGTGCCAGCAGCCAGGGACAGAAGAACACTGAAGCTTTCTTT	CASSQGQKNTEAFF
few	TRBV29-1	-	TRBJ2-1	TGCAGCGTGGTCCCCAGCCCAGACTTTAGTAGGGGTAGGTTCTTC	CSVVPSPDFSRGRFF
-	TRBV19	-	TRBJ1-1	TGTGCCAGTAGTCCCGGGGTTGCGATGAACACTGAAGCTTTCTTT	CASSPGVAMNTEAFF
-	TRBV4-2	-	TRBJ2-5	TGTGCCACCCGAGACCGATTCTGGGGGGAGCAGTACTTC	CATRDRFWGEQYF
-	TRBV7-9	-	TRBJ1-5	TGTGCCAGCAGCTTTGGAGCCCAGCCCCAGCATTTT	CASSFGAQPQHF
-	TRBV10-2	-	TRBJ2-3	TGCGCCAGCAGTGATGCCAGGGTATCGCAGGATACGCAGTATTTT	CASSDARVSQDTQYF
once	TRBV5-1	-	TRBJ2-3	TGCGCCAGCAGTCACTCAGCGGGCACAGATACGCAGTATTTT	CASSHSAGTDTQYF
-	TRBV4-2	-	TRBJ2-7	TGTGCCAGCAGCCAGCTCAGAGGCGTTTCCTACGAGCAGTACTTC	CASSQLRGVSYEQYF
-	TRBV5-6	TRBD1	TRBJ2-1	TGTGCCAGCAGCTTTGGACAGGGGCGCCCCTACAATGAGCAGTTCTTC	CASSFGQGRPYNEQFF
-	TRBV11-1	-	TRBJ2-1	TGTGCCAGCAGCTTACTCTCCCCGAGGAATGAGCAGTTCTTC	CASSLLSPRNEQFF
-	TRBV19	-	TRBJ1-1	TGTGCCAGTAAAGGGAGCCCTGAAGCTTTCTTT	CASKGSPEAFF
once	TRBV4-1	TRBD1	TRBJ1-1	TGCGCCAGCAGCCAAGTGGCGACAGGGGGGCGGGAAGCTTTCTTT	CASSQVATGGREAFF
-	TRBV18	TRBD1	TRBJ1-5	TGTGCCAGCTCTCAAGGACAGGGAAGAGAACAGCCCCAGCATTTT	CASSQGQGREQPQHF
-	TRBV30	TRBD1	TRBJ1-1	TGTGCCTGGAGTGCAGACAGGGGGAACACTGAAGCTTTCTTT	CAWSADRGNTEAFF
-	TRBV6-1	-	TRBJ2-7	TGTGCCAGCAGAGCGACTGTGACAGGAAGGGAAGAGCAGTACTTC	CASRATVTGREEQYF
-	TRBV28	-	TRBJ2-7	TGTGCCAGCAATCCGAGCGGGTCCTCCTACGAGCAGTACTTC	CASNPSGSSYEQYF
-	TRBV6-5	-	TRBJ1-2	TGTGCCAGCCCCCACAGGTCCCGGAGCACTTATGGCTACACCTTC	CASPHRSRSTYGYTF
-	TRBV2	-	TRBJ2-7	TGTGCCAGCAGTGCCGGGGTTAGTTCCGAGCAGTACTTC	CASSAGVSSEQYF
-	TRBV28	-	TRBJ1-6	TGTGCCGTTTCGGGTCCTGCCCTGTATAATTCACCCCTCCACTTT	CAVSGPALYNSPLHF
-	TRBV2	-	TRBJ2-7	TGTGCCAGCAGTGAACGACGGACCGCGGGCTACGAGCAGTACTTC	CASSERRTAGYEQYF